This entry features one TCR beta chain sequence. Its antigen is not identified. This specimen comes from a study of identical twins. Overall study results and limits: The study based its conclusions on cross-sectional statistical analysis and did not follow the same donors.

Germline V gives CDR1 DFQATT, CDR2 SNEGSKA (reference sequence). The CDR3 sequence is 15 residues long. V lost 7 bases to trimming and J lost 8 bases; unmatched junction nucleotides: 16. One entry per CDR3 protein, called by TCRdb with MiXCR from the 5' RACE reads. The repertoire holds 500,000 to 700,000 distinct CDR3 sequences, with around 7.4% as singletons. The same data also went into a second study, on yellow fever vaccine responses in identical twins.

This sequence was found in a woman aged 18-30 years in good health. This chain joins TRBV20-1 and TRBJ2-1, with 8 bases identical to TRBD2. Sample: PBMCs. DNA of the CDR3: TGCAGTGGTGTCCGGGTTGCGGGAGGTAGATATGAGCAGTTCTTC. This codes for CSGVRVAGGRYEQFF.